Below are 7 T cell receptor beta chains sequenced from a single sample in a study of OX40 agonist ivuxolimab in advanced cancers. The method was immunoSEQ multiplex PCR; TCRdb's version includes in-frame clones alone and lacks a portion of them. This table holds about 76,000 clones, 84% found once. This sample comprised CD4+ or CD8+ T cells sorted from blood, obtained in a trial of the OX40 agonist ivuxolimab. These receptors were taken from an adult with an advanced solid tumor such as melanoma, head and neck, liver or kidney cancer.

The chain joins TRBV19 to TRBJ2-7; 7 bases fit TRBD1. This CDR3 spans 13 amino acids. From germline, CDR1 is LNHDA and CDR2 SQIVND (reference sequence). Trimming took 7 bases from V and 1 from J; bases not matched to a gene: 4. CDR3 nucleotide sequence: TGTGCCAGTAAAGACAGGGCATCCTACGAGCAGTACTTC. This encodes CASKDRASYEQYF. Using reference TRBV19 and TRBJ2-7 for the parts outside the CDR3, the full variable domain is DGGITQSPKYLFRKEGQNVTLSCEQNLNHDAMYWYRQDPGQGLRLIYYSQIVNDFQKGDIAEGYSVSREKKESFPLTVTSAQKNPTAFYLCASKDRASYEQYFGPGTRLTVT.

The chain couples TRBV30 to TRBJ2-3; D not certain. From germline, CDR1 is GTSNPN and CDR2 SVGIG (reference sequence). The V end lost 0 bases, the J end lost 0 bases, and 7 bases lay between the germline ends. This CDR3 is 14 amino acids long. The CDR3 DNA reads as TGTGCCTGGAGTGTAAGAGTGAGCACAGATACGCAGTATTTT. Translating it yields CAWSVRVSTDTQYF.

The chain recombines TRBV27 with TRBJ2-4; D tentatively reads TRBD1 or TRBD2 (5 bases each). The CDR3 has 15 residues. Per the germline V gene, CDR1 is MNHEY and CDR2 is SMNVEV (reference sequence). V lost 5 bases to trimming and J lost 0 bases, with 11 bases between them. The CDR3 DNA reads as TGTGCCAGCAGTCCGGGACCGGTAGCCAAAAACATTCAGTACTTC. Protein sequence: CASSPGPVAKNIQYF.

J is TRBJ2-1 and V is TRBV10-3; 12 nucleotides agree with TRBD2. The germline V gene has CDR1 ENHRY and CDR2 SYGVKD. V shed 5 bases, J shed 0 bases, and the junction held 8 bases outside the gene matches. CDR3 size: 18 residues. CDR3 in amino acids: CAISPGLAGQSSYNEQFF. The DNA for the CDR3 is TGTGCCATCAGTCCTGGACTAGCGGGGCAGAGCTCCTACAATGAGCAGTTCTTC.

This clone was counted at least ten times. This rearrangement joins TRBV30 to TRBJ1-1; D is uncertain. V was pared by 4 bases and J by 1 base, with 7 bases between. CDR3 length: 12 amino acids. CDR1 and CDR2 (germline): GTSNPN, SVGIG (reference sequence). Here the CDR3 reads CAWKGPNTEAFF. The DNA of the CDR3 is TGTGCCTGGAAGGGCCCGAACACTGAAGCTTTCTTT.

This chain links TRBV13 with TRBJ2-6; 9 bases fit TRBD1. This CDR3 region has 15 residues. V was pared by 5 bases and J by 4 bases, with 3 bases of the junction left unmatched. Germline CDR1 is PRHDT and CDR2 is FYEKMQ (reference sequence). The CDR3 DNA reads as TGTGCCAGCAGCCGGACAGGGGCCGGGGCCAACGTCCTGACTTTC. Translation gives CASSRTGAGANVLTF.

The chain uses TRBV19 and TRBJ1-2, with 9 bases lining up with TRBD1. The V gene end was trimmed by 6 bases and the J gene end by 6 bases; junction bases not matched to a gene: 8. The germline V gene encodes CDR1 LNHDA and CDR2 SQIVND (reference sequence). The CDR3 extends over 14 amino acids. DNA of the CDR3: TGTGCCAGTAGCTTCCGGGACAGGGCGCATGGCTACACCTTC. Translation gives CASSFRDRAHGYTF.